These 11 T cell receptor beta chains were sequenced from one sample in a study of cytomegalovirus exposure and HLA in healthy donors. The data were produced by immunoSEQ multiplex PCR, yet TCRdb's version contains in-frame clones alone and is incomplete. The data show 150,000 to 180,000 clones, 86% seen once. Sequenced input: PBMCs. The receptors originated from a man in his late teens or twenties in good health and CMV-seropositive.

V gene TRBV5-8 combines with J gene TRBJ1-4; no clear D. This CDR3 has 16 residues. V was cut by 4 bases and J by 0 bases, with 13 bases left in between. The V gene's germline CDR1 is SGHTS and CDR2 YDEGEE. The CDR3 coding sequence is TGTGCCAGCAGCACCGCGACACACGCAACTAATGAAAAACTGTTTTTT. It translates to CASSTATHATNEKLFF.

The chain uses TRBV18 and TRBJ1-1; the match to TRBD1 covers 7 bases. The ends lost 2 bases at V and 0 bases at J; junction bases unmatched: 6. Per the germline V gene, CDR1 is KGHSH and CDR2 is LQKENI. This CDR3 has 16 amino acids. The CDR3 spells CASSPDRVGMNTEAFF. Here the CDR3 DNA reads TGTGCCAGCTCACCAGACAGGGTCGGCATGAACACTGAAGCTTTCTTT.

The chain recombines TRBV2 with TRBJ1-6; weak D call: TRBD1 (5 bases). The ends were cut back, 8 bases at V and 0 bases at J, with 14 bases in the middle. Germline CDR1 SNHLY, CDR2 FYNNEI. The CDR3 loop spans 16 amino acids. Here the CDR3 reads CASRLQDSSYNSPLHF. CDR3 nucleotide sequence: TGTGCCAGCCGATTACAGGATTCCTCCTATAATTCACCCCTCCACTTT.

The chain recombines TRBV18 with TRBJ1-6; TRBD1 might be the D (6 bases). Trimming took off 2 bases at V and 10 bases at J, with 12 bases between the two ends. The CDR3 totals 14 residues. Germline CDR1 KGHSH, CDR2 LQKENI. CDR3 bases: TGTGCCAGCTCACCAAAACAGGGTGGGTCACCCCTCCACTTT. As protein: CASSPKQGGSPLHF.

The rearrangement uses TRBV19 and TRBJ2-2; D is perhaps TRBD1 (6 bases). Germline V gene sequence: CDR1 LNHDA, CDR2 SQIVND (reference sequence). CDR3 length: 14 residues. Trimming removed 5 bases at V and 6 bases at J, with 13 bases between. The CDR3 region is CASSFIQGSGELFF. The CDR3 DNA follows: TGTGCCAGTAGTTTCATACAGGGATCCGGGGAGCTGTTTTTT.

This clone was seen just once. The gene calls are TRBV19 and TRBJ1-1; TRBD1 matches at 7 bases. The CDR3 runs 12 residues. Trimming removed 11 bases from V and 5 bases from J; junction bases left unmatched: 8. The germline V gene has CDR1 LNHDA and CDR2 SQIVND (reference sequence). The CDR3 loop reads CASGQRGTEAFF. CDR3 DNA: TGTGCCTCGGGACAGCGGGGGACTGAAGCTTTCTTT. Combining the CDR3 with reference TRBV19 and TRBJ1-1 gives the whole variable domain DGGITQSPKYLFRKEGQNVTLSCEQNLNHDAMYWYRQDPGQGLRLIYYSQIVNDFQKGDIAEGYSVSREKKESFPLTVTSAQKNPTAFYLCASGQRGTEAFFGQGTRLTVV.

The V gene is TRBV4-1, the J gene TRBJ2-5, with TRBD1 matching over 8 bases. Per the germline V gene, CDR1 is MGHRA and CDR2 is YSYEKL. This CDR3 has 15 amino acids. V trimming: 2 bases; J trimming: 2 bases; junction bases outside the gene matches: 4. The CDR3 bases are TGCGCCAGCAGCCAAAGGGGGACAGGACAAGAGACCCAGTACTTC. Protein: CASSQRGTGQETQYF.

This clone is medium-sized (0.01 to 0.1%) by share. This sequence joins TRBV6-5 and TRBJ2-7, with D possibly matching TRBD2 (5 bases). The CDR3 spans 13 residues. Per germline, CDR1 MNHEY and CDR2 SVGAGI. The V end lost 8 bases, the J end lost 0 bases, and 11 bases lay between the germline ends. The CDR3 nucleotides read TGTGCCAGCCGACTCCGGGACTCCTACGAGCAGTACTTC. Protein sequence: CASRLRDSYEQYF.

The table lists this clone with many counts. The sample contains more than one DNA sequence encoding this CDR3. The chain joins TRBV14 to TRBJ1-2; 8 bases map to TRBD1. This CDR3 has 15 residues. The J segment lost 2 bases and the V segment lost 4 bases, leaving 6 bases of the junction unmatched. Per the germline V gene, CDR1 is SGHDN and CDR2 is FVKESK. CDR3 loop: CASSLRQGTNYGYTF. The CDR3, as DNA: TGTGCCAGCAGCCTCCGACAGGGGACCAACTATGGCTACACCTTC.

CDR3 bases: TGTGCCAGCAGCCCGGGTCCACTCTATGGCTACACCTTC. Encoded protein: CASSPGPLYGYTF. The chain uses TRBV27 and TRBJ1-2; D gene ambiguous. The CDR3 has 13 amino acids. Germline V gene sequence: CDR1 MNHEY, CDR2 SMNVEV (reference sequence). V was pared by 6 bases and J by 4 bases, with 12 bases between.

The gene calls are TRBV18 and TRBJ2-6; possibly TRBD2 for D (5 bases). This CDR3 is 15 amino acids long. Germline V CDR1 and CDR2: KGHSH, LQKENI. Between the trimmed V and J ends, which lost 2 bases and 2 bases, there was a span of 7 bases. CDR3 amino acids: CASSPRETGANVLTF. The CDR3 DNA reads TGTGCCAGCTCACCAAGGGAGACTGGGGCCAACGTCCTGACTTTC.